Listed below are T cell receptor beta chains from one sample, sequenced in a study of radiation and T cells in renal cell carcinoma. Produced via immunoSEQ multiplex PCR; TCRdb's table is partial and in-frame only. The sample lists around 170,000 clones, 88% occurring once. Sequenced material: blood, taken from a patient whose treatment included radiotherapy and nephrectomy. The receptor source for this set is a woman aged 50 to 60 with renal cell carcinoma. The CDR3 runs from the conserved cysteine through the conserved F or W. The D gene is left open where the match is weak. The listing skips clone size in some rows; elsewhere it reads once, few, many or a size class.

>TRBD1|TRBJ2-1|TRBV5-6|-
TGTGCCAGCAGCTCGCCGAGACAGGGAAGGCAGGAGCAGTTCTTC
CASSSPRQGRQEQFF
>-|TRBJ2-7|TRBV2|-
TGTGCCAGCAATACCGGGACTCTCTTCTACGAGCAGTACTTC
CASNTGTLFYEQYF
>TRBD1|TRBJ1-2|TRBV5-4|-
TGTGCCAGCAGAATAGGGACAGCCCTATATGGCTACACCTTC
CASRIGTALYGYTF
>-|TRBJ1-5|TRBV5-8|-
TGTGCCAGCAGTCCTTACAGGTTCGGTCAGCCCCAGCATTTT
CASSPYRFGQPQHF
>-|TRBJ1-1|TRBV7-8|once
TGTGCCAGCAGCCCGATCAGGGCCCCGAACACTGAAGCTTTCTTT
CASSPIRAPNTEAFF
>-|TRBJ1-1|TRBV30|-
TGTGCCTGGAGTGTGGGGGGAGGCACTGAAGCTTTCTTT
CAWSVGGGTEAFF
>TRBD2|TRBJ2-7|TRBV11-2|-
TGTGCCAGCAGCCTAATTACTAGCGGGGCCTACGAGCAGTACTTC
CASSLITSGAYEQYF
>TRBD1|TRBJ1-6|TRBV6-5|-
TGTGCCAGCAGTTACCGGGGACAGATCCTCTCACCCCTCCACTTT
CASSYRGQILSPLHF
>-|TRBJ1-4|TRBV19|-
TGTGCCAGTAGTATAGTTCCAGGGCGAGAAGAAAAACTGTTTTTT
CASSIVPGREEKLFF
>TRBD1|TRBJ2-3|TRBV10-3|-
TGTGCCATCAGTGAACCCCAGGGGGCAGGGGTAGTGGATACGCAGTATTTT
CAISEPQGAGVVDTQYF
>-|TRBJ1-2|TRBV4-1|-
TGCGCCAGCAGCCAAGTTAACTATGGCTACACCTTC
CASSQVNYGYTF
>-|TRBJ1-2|TRBV6-5|-
TGTGCCACCCTGGGGCCTAACTATGGCTACACCTTC
CATLGPNYGYTF
>-|TRBJ1-2|TRBV5-1|-
TGCGCCAGCAGCCGTGGGACGGACTATGGCTACACCTTC
CASSRGTDYGYTF
>TRBD1|TRBJ2-6|TRBV5-8|-
TGTGCCAGCAGCAGACAGGGCGGGTTTTCTGCTGGGGCCAACGTCCTGACTTTC
CASSRQGGFSAGANVLTF
>-|TRBJ2-5|TRBV5-6|once
TGTGCCAGCAGCTTGGAGGTCAGGGCAGTTCGTGAGACCCAGTACTTC
CASSLEVRAVRETQYF
>TRBD2|TRBJ2-5|TRBV19|once
TGTGCCAGTAGTATTGCCACTAGCGGGGGGGTGGAGACCCAGTACTTC
CASSIATSGGVETQYF
>TRBD1|TRBJ2-4|TRBV7-8|-
TGTGCCAGCAGCTTAGTTAACCAGGGGGTTTCAAACATTCAGTACTTC
CASSLVNQGVSNIQYF
>-|TRBJ2-7|TRBV5-1|-
TGCGCCAGCAGCTTGGGGACAAGGTTAGACACCTACGAGCAGTACTTC
CASSLGTRLDTYEQYF
>-|TRBJ1-1|TRBV7-9|-
TGTGCCAGCAGCTTAGAGGGCTTTGAAGCTTTCTTT
CASSLEGFEAFF
>-|TRBJ1-2|TRBV10-3|-
TGTGCCATCGCGGGGGGGATTAACTATGGCTACACCTTC
CAIAGGINYGYTF
>-|TRBJ1-3|TRBV7-3|-
TGTGCCAGCAGCTTAACAGGGGGTAGCTCTGGAAACACCATATATTTT
CASSLTGGSSGNTIYF
>-|TRBJ2-7|TRBV10-2|-
TGCGCCAGCAGTGCTTACCAGGACCACGAGCAGTACTTC
CASSAYQDHEQYF
>-|TRBJ1-2|TRBV7-3|-
TGTGCCAGCAGCTTAAACGATATGGCCGGCTACACCTTC
CASSLNDMAGYTF
>-|TRBJ1-2|TRBV2|-
TGTGCCAGCAGTGAAGGTGGCTATGGCTACACCTTC
CASSEGGYGYTF
>-|TRBJ1-1|TRBV6-5|few
TGTGCCAGCAGTTTCCGCGGCACTGAAGCTTTCTTT
CASSFRGTEAFF
>-|TRBJ2-2|TRBV19|once
TGTGCCAGTAGTATTAACCCCACCGGGCTGGGTACCGGGGAGCTGTTTTTT
CASSINPTGLGTGELFF
>TRBD1|TRBJ2-1|TRBV6-5|-
TGTGCCAGCGGGCACCGGGACAGGGGCTACAATGAGCAGTTCTTC
CASGHRDRGYNEQFF
>-|TRBJ1-5|TRBV12-5|-
TGTGCTAGTGGTGCCGTTTCTCAGTGGGGCAATCAGCCCCAGCATTTT
CASGAVSQWGNQPQHF
>-|TRBJ2-1|TRBV6-1|-
TGTGCCAGCACCCGAAGTAATGGGAATGAGCAGTTCTTC
CASTRSNGNEQFF
>-|TRBJ1-6|TRBV28|-
TGTGCCACCAAGGATAGGACAGATAATTCACCCCTCCACTTT
CATKDRTDNSPLHF
>-|TRBJ2-1|TRBV6-1|-
TGTGCCAGCAGTGAAGCCACCCTAACCGGGACTCTTCCCTCCTACAATGAGCAGTTCTTC
CASSEATLTGTLPSYNEQFF
>-|TRBJ1-1|TRBV29-1|few
TGCAGCGGATTTGGGGAAACTGAAGCTTTCTTT
CSGFGETEAFF
>TRBD1|TRBJ1-5|TRBV7-8|few
TGTGCCAGCAGCTTAAGGACAGGGGGACCCAATCAGCCCCAGCATTTT
CASSLRTGGPNQPQHF
>-|TRBJ2-1|TRBV9|-
TGTGCCAGCAGCCCAGGGGGCGGGGGGTCCTACAATGAGCAGTTCTTC
CASSPGGGGSYNEQFF
>-|TRBJ1-4|TRBV5-1|-
TGCGCCAGCAGCGTCGGACAGATCAATGAAAAACTGTTTTTT
CASSVGQINEKLFF
>-|TRBJ1-2|TRBV19|once
TGTGCCAGTAGTACCCACAACTATGGCTACACCTTC
CASSTHNYGYTF
>-|TRBJ2-3|TRBV28|-
TGTGCCACCAAACTAGCTCAGCATACGCAGTATTTT
CATKLAQHTQYF
>TRBD1|TRBJ1-2|TRBV7-2|-
TGTGCCAGCAGCTTACCAGGGGGCTATGGCTACACCTTC
CASSLPGGYGYTF
>TRBD2|TRBJ2-7|TRBV4-2|-
TGTGCCAGCAGCCAAGTTGGCGGGGGGGCCACCTACGAGCAGTACTTC
CASSQVGGGATYEQYF
>-|TRBJ1-5|TRBV30|once
TGTGCCTGGAGTGTACTCGGAGGGGGAGGTCAGCCCCAGCATTTT
CAWSVLGGGGQPQHF
>TRBD2|TRBJ2-5|TRBV13|-
TGTGCCAGCAGCATCGGGACTAGCGGGGAAGAGACCCAGTACTTC
CASSIGTSGEETQYF
>-|TRBJ1-6|TRBV4-3|-
TGCGCCAGCAGCCAAGATACAGACAGAAGGAATTCACCCCTCCACTTT
CASSQDTDRRNSPLHF
>-|TRBJ1-3|TRBV5-6|-
TGTGCCAGCAGCCTATTCACGGAAGTAGGAAACACCATATATTTT
CASSLFTEVGNTIYF
>-|TRBJ2-7|TRBV6-5|-
TGTGCCAGCAGTTACACAGTCTCCTACGAGCAGTACTTC
CASSYTVSYEQYF
>-|TRBJ1-1|TRBV5-1|-
TGCGCCAGCAGCTTGGCAAGGAGCAGGGCTGAAGGCACTGAAGCTTTCTTT
CASSLARSRAEGTEAFF
>-|TRBJ1-2|TRBV19|-
TGTGCCAGTAGCGTTCGAGAGAACTATGGCTACACCTTC
CASSVRENYGYTF
>TRBD1|TRBJ2-1|TRBV19|-
TGTGCCAGTAGTATCCGGACCGGGGGACAGGCGTTCTTC
CASSIRTGGQAFF
>-|TRBJ1-1|TRBV29-1|few
TGCAGCGCCGTATGGACTGAAGCTTTCTTT
CSAVWTEAFF
>TRBD1|TRBJ2-3|TRBV6-5|-
TGTGCCACGCAGGGGGCGAGCACAGATACGCAGTATTTT
CATQGASTDTQYF
>-|TRBJ1-2|TRBV7-2|-
TGTGCCAGCAGCTTAGGGGAAAGGTTCTATGGCTACACCTTC
CASSLGERFYGYTF
>TRBD1|TRBJ2-1|TRBV6-5|-
TGTGCCAGCACTCGACAGGGAGTTTCGACTAATGAGCAGTTCTTC
CASTRQGVSTNEQFF
>-|TRBJ1-4|TRBV5-1|-
TGCGCCAGCAGCCCGGAATCAGGGCGACTGGGTGAAAAACTGTTTTTT
CASSPESGRLGEKLFF